The next 18 T cell receptor beta chains were all read from a single sample in a study of beta chain features in type 1 diabetes. The sequenced template was cDNA made from the entire isolated RNA. Generated by immunoSEQ multiplex PCR, the TCRdb table keeps only in-frame clones and is missing some. The sample includes 250,000 to 400,000 clones, around 13% of them seen just once. Sequenced material: central memory CD4+ T cells from blood. These receptors originate from a man under 40 in good health.

The gene calls are TRBV28 and TRBJ1-6; D remains ambiguous. V gave up 5 bases and J gave up 10 bases, with 12 bases separating them. Germline CDR1 reads MDHEN; CDR2 reads SYDVKM. This CDR3 region has 13 residues. The CDR3 protein is CASSRDGRSPLHF. CDR3 nucleotides: TGTGCCAGCAGTCGCGACGGGAGATCACCCCTCCACTTT.

CDR3 sequence reads: CASSINRLSTDEQFF. In nucleotides, the CDR3 is TGTGCCAGTAGTATAAACCGACTATCCACGGATGAGCAGTTCTTC. The V and J genes are TRBV19 and TRBJ2-1, with a weak D call TRBD2 (5 bases). V was clipped by 2 bases and J by 8 bases, with 16 bases between them. The CDR3 is made up of 15 amino acids. Germline assignment: CDR1 LNHDA and CDR2 SQIVND (reference sequence).

This clone appeared a few times. The chain is built from TRBV7-9 and TRBJ1-1; D is undetermined. Looked up from germline, CDR1 is SEHNR and CDR2 is FQNEAQ (reference sequence). With 5 bases removed from V and 6 bases from J, the gap between germline ends came to 13 bases. The CDR3 spans 13 residues. CDR3: CASSQQITAEAFF. In DNA, the CDR3 is TGTGCCAGCAGCCAACAAATCACAGCTGAAGCTTTCTTT.

There are a few counts of this clone. The J gene is TRBJ2-3, the V gene TRBV28; D not resolved. The CDR3 sequence is 14 residues long. The V and J ends lost 6 bases and 7 bases respectively, with 17 bases between them. CDR1 and CDR2 from the germline V gene are MDHEN and SYDVKM. As DNA, the CDR3 is TGTGCCAGCAGCACGCCGCAGGCCGGTAATACGCAGTATTTT. As protein: CASSTPQAGNTQYF.

This clone showed up just a few times. The chain is built from TRBV7-9 and TRBJ2-3; no reliable D call. V lost 1 base to trimming and J lost 7 bases, with 3 bases between them. CDR1 is SEHNR, CDR2 FQNEAQ, per germline (reference sequence). The CDR3 extends over 11 amino acids. CDR3 sequence: CASSLDYTQYF. The CDR3 DNA reads as TGTGCCAGCAGCTTAGATTATACGCAGTATTTT.

The rearrangement uses TRBV28 and TRBJ2-7; TRBD2 is a possible D gene (6 bases). The ends were cut back, 6 bases at V and 0 bases at J, with 9 bases in the middle. CDR3 size: 13 residues. Germline loops: CDR1 MDHEN, CDR2 SYDVKM. CDR3 region: CASSGLNSYEQYV. CDR3 nucleotides: TGTGCCAGCAGCGGACTAAACTCCTACGAGCAGTACGTC.

The J gene is TRBJ2-3, the V gene TRBV27; weak D call: TRBD1 (5 bases). With 3 bases removed from V and 3 bases from J, the gap between germline ends came to 13 bases. CDR1 and CDR2 (germline): MNHEY, SMNVEV (reference sequence). The CDR3 loop spans 15 amino acids. This chain's CDR3 is CASSFSAGRTDTQYF. The DNA for the CDR3 is TGTGCCAGCAGTTTCTCGGCAGGGCGAACAGATACGCAGTATTTT.

In this sample, this clone turned up many times. Other DNA sequences of this sample code for an identical CDR3. This sequence joins TRBV11-1 and TRBJ2-5; possibly TRBD2 for D (6 bases). The V and J ends lost 3 bases and 5 bases respectively, with 10 bases between them. Germline V lookup: CDR1 SGHAT, CDR2 FQDESV (reference sequence). CDR3 length: 13 amino acids. The CDR3, as DNA: TGTGCCAGCAGCTTCGGGGCGGGGGAGACCCAGTACTTC. Translation: CASSFGAGETQYF.

The rearrangement uses TRBV2 and TRBJ2-2; D gene ambiguous. The germline V and J ends were trimmed by 3 bases and 5 bases, with 10 bases remaining between them. The CDR3 contains 14 residues. Germline loops: CDR1 SNHLY, CDR2 FYNNEI. The CDR3 nucleotides read TGTGCCAGCAGTGATCTAGTGGGAACCGGGGAGCTGTTTTTT. Translated: CASSDLVGTGELFF.

The chain has TRBV5-4 and TRBJ2-1, with a tentative D call TRBD2 (5 bases). The CDR3 runs 15 residues. The germline gives CDR1 SGHNT, CDR2 YYREEE (reference sequence). V lost 1 base and J lost 1, with 9 bases in between. The CDR3 DNA is TGTGCCAGCAGCTTGCGACTAACTTCCTACAATGAGCAGTTCTTC. It yields the protein CASSLRLTSYNEQFF.

This clone has a count of ten or more. The gene calls are TRBV21-1 and TRBJ1-5. TRBV21-1 is reported as a pseudogene. The CDR3 sequence is 14 residues long. DNA of the CDR3: TGTGCCAGCAGCAAAGCTCCTAAAATTTTGCCCCAGCATTTT. This sequence encodes CASSKAPKILPQHF.

V is TRBV11-2 and J is TRBJ2-2, with a possible D match to TRBD1 (5 bases). Trimming took off 5 bases at V and 6 bases at J, with 13 bases between the two ends. This CDR3 has 14 residues. Germline values: CDR1 SGHAT, CDR2 FQNNGV. The CDR3 loop reads CASSPTQGPGELFF. CDR3 coding DNA: TGTGCCAGCAGCCCCACCCAGGGTCCCGGGGAGCTGTTTTTT.

There are many counts of this clone. The gene calls are TRBV28 and TRBJ2-3; D is undetermined. This CDR3 is built from 13 residues. Germline values: CDR1 MDHEN, CDR2 SYDVKM. Trimming removed 9 bases from V and 3 bases from J, with 13 bases in between. The CDR3 nucleotides are TGTGCCAGTCACACCCCAACAACAGATACGCAGTATTTT. It specifies CASHTPTTDTQYF.

The chain joins TRBV6-6 to TRBJ2-1, with 10 bases aligning to TRBD2. Germline values: CDR1 MNHNY, CDR2 SVGAGI (reference sequence). The CDR3 consists of 12 residues. V gave up 4 bases and J gave up 10 bases; unmatched junction bases: 1. The CDR3 is CASSSGLAEQFF. The CDR3, as DNA: TGTGCCAGCAGTTCGGGACTAGCGGAGCAGTTCTTC.

Ten or more counts support this clone. In DNA form, the CDR3 reads TGTGCCAGCAGGCAGGGACTTAGGGATACGCAGTATTTT. This sequence encodes CASRQGLRDTQYF. V usage is TRBV28 and J usage is TRBJ2-3, with a tentative D call TRBD2 (6 bases). The CDR3 sequence is 13 residues long. The V gene lost 6 bases and the J gene lost 6 bases, with 13 bases spanning the gap. CDR1 is MDHEN and CDR2 is SYDVKM in the germline V gene.

This clone was observed a few times. The rearrangement joins TRBV7-2 to TRBJ2-1, with a weak D call TRBD2 (5 bases). Trimming cost V 0 bases and J 2 bases, with 11 bases left between them. The length of the CDR3 is 16 residues. Germline loops: CDR1 SGHTA, CDR2 FQGNSA. The CDR3 DNA reads as TGTGCCAGCAGCTTAGCGTGGCGGGCCACCTACAATGAGCAGTTCTTC. This translates into CASSLAWRATYNEQFF.

This clone was detected only a few times. The chain employs TRBV6-1 and TRBJ2-4; 8 bases align to TRBD1. Trimming at V came to 0 bases and at J to 9 bases, leaving 7 bases not matched to a gene. The CDR3 consists of 15 residues. Germline CDR1 is MNHNS and CDR2 is SASEGT. CDR3: CASSEATGARGIQYF. CDR3 DNA: TGTGCCAGCAGTGAAGCGACAGGGGCGAGGGGCATTCAGTACTTC.

This clone was seen only a few times. The chain has TRBV4-2 and TRBJ2-1; 13 bases are shared with TRBD2. This CDR3 has 18 residues. CDR1 is LGHNA and CDR2 is YNFKEQ in the germline V gene. After removal of 0 bases from V and 8 bases from J, the junction contained 10 bases not matched to a gene. Here the CDR3 DNA reads TGTGCCAGCAGCCAAGATCTCCCGACTAGCGGGAGGAGCCATGAGCAGTTCTTC. Protein sequence: CASSQDLPTSGRSHEQFF.